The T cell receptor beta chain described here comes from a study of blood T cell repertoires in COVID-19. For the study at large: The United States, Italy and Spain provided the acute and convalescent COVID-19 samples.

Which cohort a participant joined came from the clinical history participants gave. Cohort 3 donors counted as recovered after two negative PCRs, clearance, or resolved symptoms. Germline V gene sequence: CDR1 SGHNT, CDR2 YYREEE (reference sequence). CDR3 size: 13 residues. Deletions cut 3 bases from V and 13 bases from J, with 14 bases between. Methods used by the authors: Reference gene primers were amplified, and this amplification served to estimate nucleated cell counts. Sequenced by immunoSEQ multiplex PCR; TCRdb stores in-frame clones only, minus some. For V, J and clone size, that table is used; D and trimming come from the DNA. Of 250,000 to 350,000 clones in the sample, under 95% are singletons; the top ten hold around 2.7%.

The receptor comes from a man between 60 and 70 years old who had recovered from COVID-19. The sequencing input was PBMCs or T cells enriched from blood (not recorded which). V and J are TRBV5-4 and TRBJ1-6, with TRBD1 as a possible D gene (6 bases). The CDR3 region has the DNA TGTGCCAGCAGCTCCTCTGGGGGCTCCCCCCTCCACTTT. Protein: CASSSSGGSPLHF.